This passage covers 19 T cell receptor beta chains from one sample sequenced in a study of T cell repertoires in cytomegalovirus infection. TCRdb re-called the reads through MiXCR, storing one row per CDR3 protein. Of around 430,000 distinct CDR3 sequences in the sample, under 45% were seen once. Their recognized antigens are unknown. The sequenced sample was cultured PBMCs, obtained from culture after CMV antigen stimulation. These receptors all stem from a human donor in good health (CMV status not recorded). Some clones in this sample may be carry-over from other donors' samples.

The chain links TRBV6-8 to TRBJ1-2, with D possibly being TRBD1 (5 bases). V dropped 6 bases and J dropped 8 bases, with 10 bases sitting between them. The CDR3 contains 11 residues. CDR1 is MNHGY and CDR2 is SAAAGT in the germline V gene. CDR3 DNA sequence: TGTGCCAGCAGCCGGGGGGAAGGCTACACCTTC. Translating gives CASSRGEGYTF.

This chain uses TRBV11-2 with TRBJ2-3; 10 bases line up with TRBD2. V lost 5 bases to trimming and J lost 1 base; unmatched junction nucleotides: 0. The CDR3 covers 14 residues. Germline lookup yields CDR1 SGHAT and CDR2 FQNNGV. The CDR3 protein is CASSGTSGTDTQYF. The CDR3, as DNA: TGTGCCAGCAGCGGGACTAGCGGCACAGATACGCAGTATTTT.

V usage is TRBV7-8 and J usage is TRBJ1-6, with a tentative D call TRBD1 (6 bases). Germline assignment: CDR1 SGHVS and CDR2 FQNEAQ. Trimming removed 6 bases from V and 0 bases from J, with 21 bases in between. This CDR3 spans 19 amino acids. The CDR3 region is CASRSRKEGDSSYNSPLHF. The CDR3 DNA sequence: TGTGCCAGCAGATCAAGAAAGGAGGGGGATAGCTCCTATAATTCACCCCTCCACTTT.

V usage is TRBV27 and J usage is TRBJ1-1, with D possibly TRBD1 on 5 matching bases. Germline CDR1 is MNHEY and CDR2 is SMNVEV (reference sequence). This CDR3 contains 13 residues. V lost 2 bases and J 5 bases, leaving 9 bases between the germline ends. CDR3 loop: CASSLGARTEAFF. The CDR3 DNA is TGTGCCAGCAGTTTAGGGGCGCGGACTGAAGCTTTCTTT.

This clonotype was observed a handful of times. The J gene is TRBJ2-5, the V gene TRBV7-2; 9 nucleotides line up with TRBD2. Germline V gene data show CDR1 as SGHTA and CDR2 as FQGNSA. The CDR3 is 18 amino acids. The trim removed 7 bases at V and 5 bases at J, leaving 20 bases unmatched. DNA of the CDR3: TGTGCCAGCACCGACCCTGGGGTGGCGGGGGGGCCCGGTGAGACCCAGTACTTC. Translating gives CASTDPGVAGGPGETQYF. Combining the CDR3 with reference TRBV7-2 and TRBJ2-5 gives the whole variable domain GAGVSQSPSNKVTEKGKDVELRCDPISGHTALYWYRQSLGQGLEFLIYFQGNSAPDKSGLPSDRFSAERTGGSVSTLTIQRTQQEDSAVYLCASTDPGVAGGPGETQYFGPGTRLLVL.

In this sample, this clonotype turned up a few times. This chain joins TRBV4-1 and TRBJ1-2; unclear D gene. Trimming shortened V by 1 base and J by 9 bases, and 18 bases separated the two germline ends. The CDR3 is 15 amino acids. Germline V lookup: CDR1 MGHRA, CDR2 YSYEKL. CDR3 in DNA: TGCGCCAGCAGCCAAGTGGAGGCCGCCCATTCGAGCTACACCTTC. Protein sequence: CASSQVEAAHSSYTF.

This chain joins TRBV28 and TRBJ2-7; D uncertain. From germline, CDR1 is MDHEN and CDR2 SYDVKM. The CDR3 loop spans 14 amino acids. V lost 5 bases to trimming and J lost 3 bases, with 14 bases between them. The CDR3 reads CASSPWTQNYEQYF. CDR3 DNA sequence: TGTGCCAGCAGTCCATGGACCCAAAACTACGAGCAGTACTTC.

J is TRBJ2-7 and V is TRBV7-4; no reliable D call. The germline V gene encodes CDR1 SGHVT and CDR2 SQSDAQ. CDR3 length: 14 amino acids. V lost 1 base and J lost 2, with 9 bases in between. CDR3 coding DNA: TGTGCCAGCAGCTTAGATGGGTCCCCCTACGAGCAGTACTTC. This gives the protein CASSLDGSPYEQYF.

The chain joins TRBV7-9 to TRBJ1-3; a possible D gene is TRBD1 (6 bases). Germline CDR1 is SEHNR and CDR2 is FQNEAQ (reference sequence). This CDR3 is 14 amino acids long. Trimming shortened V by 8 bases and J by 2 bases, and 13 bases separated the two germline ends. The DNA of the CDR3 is TGTGCCAGCGGAAAACAGGGAACTGGAAACACCATATATTTT. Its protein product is CASGKQGTGNTIYF. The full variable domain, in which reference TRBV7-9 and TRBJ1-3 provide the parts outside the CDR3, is DTGVSQNPRHKITKRGQNVTFRCDPISEHNRLYWYRQTLGQGPEFLTYFQNEAQLEKSRLLSDRFSAERPKGSFSTLEIQRTEQGDSAMYLCASGKQGTGNTIYFGEGSWLTVV.

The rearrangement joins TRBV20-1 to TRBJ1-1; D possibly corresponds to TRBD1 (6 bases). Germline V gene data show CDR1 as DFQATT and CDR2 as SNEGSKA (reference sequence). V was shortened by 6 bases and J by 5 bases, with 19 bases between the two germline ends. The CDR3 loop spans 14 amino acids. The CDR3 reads CSAPGEQGRTEAFF. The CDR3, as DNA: TGCAGTGCGCCGGGAGAACAGGGAAGAACTGAAGCTTTCTTT.

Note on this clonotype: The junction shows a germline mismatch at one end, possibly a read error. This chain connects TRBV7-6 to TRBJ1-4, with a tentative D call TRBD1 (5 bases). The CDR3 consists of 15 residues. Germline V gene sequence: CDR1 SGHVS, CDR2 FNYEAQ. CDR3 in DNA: TGTGCCAGCAGCTTAGGCGGGGGAGAATATGAAAAACTGTTGTTT. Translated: CASSLGGGEYEKLLF.

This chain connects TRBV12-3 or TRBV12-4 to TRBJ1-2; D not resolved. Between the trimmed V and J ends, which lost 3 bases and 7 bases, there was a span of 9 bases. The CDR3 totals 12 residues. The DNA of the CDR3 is TGTGCCAGCAGTTTTGGGATGGCTGGCTACACCTTC. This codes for CASSFGMAGYTF.

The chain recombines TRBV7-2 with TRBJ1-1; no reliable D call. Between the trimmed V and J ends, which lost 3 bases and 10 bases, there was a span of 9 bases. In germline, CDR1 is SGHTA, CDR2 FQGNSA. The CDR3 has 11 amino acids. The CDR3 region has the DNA TGTGCCAGCAGCTTCGCTGGCAGAGCTTTCTTT. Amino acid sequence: CASSFAGRAFF.

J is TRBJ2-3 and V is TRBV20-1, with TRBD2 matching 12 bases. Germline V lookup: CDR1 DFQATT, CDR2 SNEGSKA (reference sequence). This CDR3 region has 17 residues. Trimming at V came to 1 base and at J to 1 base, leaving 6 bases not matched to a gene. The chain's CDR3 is CSARGGTSGYGTDTQYF. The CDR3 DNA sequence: TGCAGTGCTAGAGGGGGGACTAGCGGGTACGGCACAGATACGCAGTATTTT.

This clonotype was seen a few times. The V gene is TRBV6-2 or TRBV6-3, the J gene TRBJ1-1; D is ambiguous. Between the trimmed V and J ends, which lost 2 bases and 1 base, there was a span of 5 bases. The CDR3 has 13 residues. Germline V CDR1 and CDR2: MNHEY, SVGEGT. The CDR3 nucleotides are TGTGCCAGCAGTTACGGGGAGAACACTGAAGCTTTCTTT. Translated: CASSYGENTEAFF.

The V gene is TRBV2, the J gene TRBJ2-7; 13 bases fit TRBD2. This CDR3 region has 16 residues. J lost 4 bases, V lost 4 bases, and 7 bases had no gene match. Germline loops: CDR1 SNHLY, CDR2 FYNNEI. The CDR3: CASSGTSGSHRYEQYF. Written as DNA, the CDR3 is TGTGCCAGCAGTGGGACTAGCGGGAGCCATAGGTACGAGCAGTACTTC.

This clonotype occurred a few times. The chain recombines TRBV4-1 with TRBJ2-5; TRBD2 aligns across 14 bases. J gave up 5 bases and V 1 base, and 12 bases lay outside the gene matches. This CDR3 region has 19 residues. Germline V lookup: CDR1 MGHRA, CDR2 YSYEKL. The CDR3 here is CASSQASMGLAGAGETQYF. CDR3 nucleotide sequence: TGCGCCAGCAGCCAAGCGAGTATGGGACTAGCGGGGGCGGGGGAGACCCAGTACTTC.

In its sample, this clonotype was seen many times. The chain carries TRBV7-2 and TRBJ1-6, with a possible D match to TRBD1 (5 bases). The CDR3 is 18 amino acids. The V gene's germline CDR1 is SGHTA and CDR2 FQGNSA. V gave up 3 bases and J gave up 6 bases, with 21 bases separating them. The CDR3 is CASSFAAGGGGSNSPLHF. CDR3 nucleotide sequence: TGTGCCAGCAGCTTTGCGGCTGGGGGAGGAGGTTCTAATTCACCCCTCCACTTT.

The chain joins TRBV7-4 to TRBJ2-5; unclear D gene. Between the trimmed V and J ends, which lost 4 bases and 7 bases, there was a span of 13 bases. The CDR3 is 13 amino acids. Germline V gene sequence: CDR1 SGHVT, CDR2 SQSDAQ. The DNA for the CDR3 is TGTGCCAGCAGCTCGCCGGACCAGGTGACCCAGTACTTC. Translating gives CASSSPDQVTQYF.